A single sample is the source of the 26 T cell receptor beta chains below, sequenced in a study of cytotoxic CD8 clonotypes in ibrutinib-treated CLL. The assay was immunoSEQ multiplex PCR, and TCRdb's table has in-frame clones only and misses some. In the table there are tens of thousands of clones, roughly 69% of which are singletons. Specimen: PBMCs, collected at disease progression, from a patient treated with ibrutinib. All receptors come from a human donor with chronic lymphocytic leukemia.

The rearrangement links TRBV9 to TRBJ2-2; D is uncertain. Germline CDR1 is SGDLS and CDR2 is YYNGEE. The CDR3 has 14 amino acids. Trimming removed 2 bases from V and 3 bases from J, with 8 bases in between. In DNA, the CDR3 is TGTGCCAGCAGCGTCGGTTACTACACCGGGGAGCTGTTTTTT. It codes for CASSVGYYTGELFF.

The chain has TRBV7-3 and TRBJ2-5; D not certain. The CDR3 has 15 residues. The V gene's germline CDR1 is SGHTA and CDR2 FQGTGA. The germline V and J ends were trimmed by 6 bases and 3 bases, with 17 bases remaining between them. This CDR3 is CASSLGWAAKETQYF. For the CDR3, the DNA is TGTGCCAGCAGTTTAGGGTGGGCAGCAAAAGAGACCCAGTACTTC.

The rearrangement uses TRBV30 and TRBJ1-2; TRBD1 agrees at 9 bases. Germline V CDR1 and CDR2: GTSNPN, SVGIG (reference sequence). The CDR3 runs to 13 residues. The J segment lost 4 bases and the V segment lost 2 bases, leaving 2 bases of the junction unmatched. The CDR3 DNA reads as TGTGCCTGGAGTAACAGGGGGCCCTATGGCTACACCTTC. Translating gives CAWSNRGPYGYTF. Supplemented by reference TRBV30 and TRBJ1-2, the full variable domain reads SQTIHQWPATLVQPVGSPLSLECTVEGTSNPNLYWYRQAAGRGLQLLFYSVGIGQISSEVPQNLSASRPQDRQFILSSKKLLLSDSGFYLCAWSNRGPYGYTFGSGTRLTVV.

The rearrangement joins TRBV7-8 to TRBJ1-2; no definite D call. V lost 2 bases to trimming and J lost 4 bases, with 17 bases between them. Germline V CDR1 and CDR2: SGHVS, FQNEAQ. The CDR3 runs to 16 residues. In nucleotides, the CDR3 is TGTGCCAGCAGCTTAAGAGACAACGACTCCTTCTATGGCTACACCTTC. Its translation is CASSLRDNDSFYGYTF.

CDR3 amino acids: CASLLTGSNQPQHF. The CDR3 region has the DNA TGTGCCAGTCTTCTGACAGGGTCCAATCAGCCCCAGCATTTT. V gene TRBV19 combines with J gene TRBJ1-5, with TRBD1 matching 7 bases. V lost 8 bases and J lost 3; bases outside the gene matches: 7. This CDR3 contains 14 residues. Germline lookup yields CDR1 LNHDA and CDR2 SQIVND (reference sequence).

V usage is TRBV4-3 and J usage is TRBJ2-7; D may match TRBD1 or TRBD2 (7 bases each). Deletions cut 0 bases from V and 0 bases from J, with 12 bases between. The CDR3 extends over 16 amino acids. Germline V lookup: CDR1 LGHNA, CDR2 YSLEER. In DNA, the CDR3 is TGCGCCAGCAGCCAAGATCGGGGGGACAGCTCCTACGAGCAGTACTTC. It yields the protein CASSQDRGDSSYEQYF.

CDR3 sequence reads: CASSPWVLPTGELFF. The CDR3 DNA is TGTGCCAGCAGCCCATGGGTACTTCCGACCGGGGAGCTGTTTTTT. The chain joins TRBV9 to TRBJ2-2; D gene unclear. The CDR3 contains 15 residues. Trimming left V 4 bases short and J 5 bases short, with 15 bases between. Germline CDR1 is SGDLS and CDR2 is YYNGEE.

This clone was seen a handful of times. The rearrangement joins TRBV7-2 to TRBJ1-2; D perhaps matches TRBD1 (6 bases). V dropped 3 bases and J dropped 4 bases, with 18 bases sitting between them. Per the germline V gene, CDR1 is SGHTA and CDR2 is FQGNSA. The CDR3 covers 16 residues. The DNA of the CDR3 is TGTGCCAGCAGCTTGACTGGCGGACAGACCCTCTATGGCTACACCTTC. It translates to CASSLTGGQTLYGYTF.

The V call is TRBV6-5, the J call TRBJ2-7, with D possibly matching TRBD1 (5 bases). Trimming removed 7 bases at V and 1 base at J, with 11 bases between. CDR3 size: 13 residues. Germline lookup yields CDR1 MNHEY and CDR2 SVGAGI. The CDR3 sequence is CASKDMGSYEQYF. The CDR3 DNA reads as TGTGCCAGCAAGGACATGGGGTCCTACGAGCAGTACTTC.

V usage is TRBV7-3 and J usage is TRBJ2-2; 9 bases are a match to TRBD1. Germline lookup yields CDR1 SGHTA and CDR2 FQGTGA. This CDR3 spans 16 amino acids. Unmatched junction bases numbered 10, after V lost 6 bases and J lost 5 bases. The CDR3 loop is CASSSNRGLRTGELFF. The CDR3 coding sequence is TGTGCCAGCAGTTCTAACAGGGGGCTGAGGACCGGGGAGCTGTTTTTT.

The chain links TRBV29-1 to TRBJ2-1; 14 bases fit TRBD2. The germline V gene encodes CDR1 SQVTM and CDR2 ANQGSEA. The CDR3 sequence is 14 residues long. The V segment lost 6 bases and the J segment 8 bases; nucleotides outside the gene matches: 6. The CDR3 reads CSVFGLAGGYEQFF. CDR3 in DNA: TGCAGCGTCTTTGGACTAGCGGGGGGCTATGAGCAGTTCTTC.

The chain employs TRBV7-9 and TRBJ1-2; possible D gene TRBD1, 5 bases. The CDR3 covers 16 residues. The germline gives CDR1 SEHNR, CDR2 FQNEAQ (reference sequence). V lost 5 bases to trimming and J lost 2 bases, with 18 bases between them. The CDR3, as DNA: TGTGCCAGCAGCGTCGGAGCTGGGACGGTAAACTATGGCTACACCTTC. It codes for CASSVGAGTVNYGYTF.

The chain recombines TRBV19 with TRBJ1-1, with 7 bases matching TRBD1. The CDR3 sequence is 14 residues long. The V gene end was trimmed by 9 bases and the J gene end by 0 bases; junction bases not matched to a gene: 7. Germline CDR1 is LNHDA and CDR2 is SQIVND (reference sequence). CDR3 protein: CASKNDRVNTEAFF. The CDR3 nucleotides are TGTGCCAGCAAAAATGACAGGGTGAACACTGAAGCTTTCTTT.

The rearrangement uses TRBV29-1 and TRBJ2-2; 11 nucleotides align to TRBD1. The CDR3 extends over 15 amino acids. The V and J ends lost 5 bases and 6 bases, in that order; junction bases with no gene match: 8. The germline CDR1 and CDR2 sequences are SQVTM and ANQGSEA. This chain's CDR3 is CSVSGQGANPGELFF. CDR3 DNA sequence: TGCAGCGTTTCAGGACAGGGGGCAAATCCCGGGGAGCTGTTTTTT.

The chain joins TRBV9 to TRBJ2-3, with TRBD2 matching 7 bases. Looked up from germline, CDR1 is SGDLS and CDR2 is YYNGEE. The CDR3 loop spans 14 amino acids. J was trimmed by 5 bases and V by 1 base; bases with no gene match: 4. The CDR3 loop reads CASSVNWEGDTQYF. CDR3 in DNA: TGTGCCAGCAGCGTAAATTGGGAGGGAGATACGCAGTATTTT.

The V gene is TRBV9, the J gene TRBJ2-1; 7 nucleotides align to TRBD1. The CDR3 covers 14 residues. The V gene end was trimmed by 3 bases and the J gene end by 7 bases; junction bases not matched to a gene: 7. Germline V gene lookup returns CDR1 SGDLS and CDR2 YYNGEE. The CDR3 is CASSDPGQTNEQFF. The DNA for the CDR3 is TGTGCCAGCAGCGACCCGGGACAGACGAATGAGCAGTTCTTC.

The genes are TRBV6-6 and TRBJ2-7; D unclear. Germline V gene sequence: CDR1 MNHNY, CDR2 SVGAGI (reference sequence). Trimming took off 0 bases at V and 6 bases at J, with 18 bases between the two ends. The CDR3 spans 16 residues. The CDR3 DNA sequence: TGTGCCAGCAGTTACTCGATTTCGTTTAGTATGAGCGAGCAGTACTTC. This sequence encodes CASSYSISFSMSEQYF.

The gene calls are TRBV5-1 and TRBJ1-1; a weak D match, TRBD1 (5 bases). Trimming took 1 base from V and 6 from J, leaving 16 bases between them. This CDR3 contains 15 residues. From germline, CDR1 is SGHRS and CDR2 YFSETQ. The CDR3 is CASSLSRVQGAEAFF. The CDR3 DNA reads TGCGCCAGCAGCTTGTCACGGGTACAAGGGGCTGAAGCTTTCTTT. Full variable domain (remainder filled in from reference TRBV5-1 and TRBJ1-1): KAGVTQTPRYLIKTRGQQVTLSCSPISGHRSVSWYQQTPGQGLQFLFEYFSETQRNKGNFPGRFSGRQFSNSRSEMNVSTLELGDSALYLCASSLSRVQGAEAFFGQGTRLTVV.

The V and J genes are TRBV5-4 and TRBJ2-1; TRBD1 matches at 9 bases. The CDR3 sequence is 16 residues long. The V gene end was trimmed by 4 bases and the J gene end by 3 bases; junction bases not matched to a gene: 8. Germline assignment: CDR1 SGHNT and CDR2 YYREEE (reference sequence). CDR3 in amino acids: CASSGPGTGNYNEQFF. For the CDR3, the DNA is TGTGCCAGCAGCGGCCCCGGGACAGGGAACTACAATGAGCAGTTCTTC.

The genes are TRBV5-1 and TRBJ1-2, with no clear D. The CDR3 length is 11 residues. With 0 bases removed from V and 7 bases from J, the gap between germline ends came to 4 bases. Germline CDR1 reads SGHRS; CDR2 reads YFSETQ. Here the CDR3 reads CASSLGGGYTF. The CDR3 DNA sequence: TGCGCCAGCAGCTTGGGAGGTGGCTACACCTTC.

This chain joins TRBV11-3 and TRBJ2-2, with 8 bases aligning to TRBD2. The germline gives CDR1 SGHNT, CDR2 YENEEA. The CDR3 sequence is 19 residues long. V dropped 5 bases and J dropped 3; count of bases not matched to a gene: 17. The CDR3 loop is CASSPGTRGGTVDTGELFF. In nucleotides, the CDR3 is TGTGCCAGCAGCCCGGGTACCCGGGGGGGGACGGTCGACACCGGGGAGCTGTTTTTT.

CDR3 DNA sequence: TGTGCCAGCAGCCAAATGGACGGTGAAGCTTTCTTT. It codes for CASSQMDGEAFF. The chain is built from TRBV14 and TRBJ1-1; D unclear. Germline V gives CDR1 SGHDN, CDR2 FVKESK. The CDR3 totals 12 residues. The V end was cut by 2 bases, the J end by 7 bases, with 8 bases between.

The J gene is TRBJ2-7, the V gene TRBV19, with 7 bases matching TRBD2. The ends lost 7 bases at V and 1 base at J; junction bases unmatched: 7. Per the germline V gene, CDR1 is LNHDA and CDR2 is SQIVND (reference sequence). The CDR3 has 14 amino acids. Here the CDR3 DNA reads TGTGCCAGTACCCTCTCAGCGGGGTCCTACGAGCAGTACTTC. Residues: CASTLSAGSYEQYF.

The V gene is TRBV7-3, the J gene TRBJ2-1; D tentatively reads TRBD1 or TRBD2 (5 bases each). Trimming took off 2 bases at V and 9 bases at J, with 5 bases between the two ends. The germline V gene has CDR1 SGHTA and CDR2 FQGTGA. CDR3 length: 11 amino acids. CDR3 nucleotides: TGTGCCAGCAGCTTAGGGGGTGAGCAGTTCTTC. It is translated as CASSLGGEQFF.

This clone was seen more than once but under ten times. This rearrangement joins TRBV27 to TRBJ1-4; D is ambiguous. Trimming removed 3 bases at V and 7 bases at J, with 6 bases between. Germline lookup yields CDR1 MNHEY and CDR2 SMNVEV (reference sequence). The CDR3 totals 12 residues. The CDR3: CASSFKGEKLFF. In nucleotides, the CDR3 is TGTGCCAGCAGTTTTAAGGGTGAAAAACTGTTTTTT.

V usage is TRBV2 and J usage is TRBJ2-4, with D possibly matching TRBD2 (7 bases). Germline-derived CDR1 and CDR2 are SNHLY and FYNNEI. V gave up 1 base and J gave up 6 bases, with 13 bases separating them. The CDR3 spans 15 residues. In DNA form, the CDR3 reads TGTGCCAGCAGTGAAGGTGGGGGGGCCGGAAACATTCAGTACTTC. Protein: CASSEGGGAGNIQYF.